These T cell receptor beta chains were read from a single sample in a study of PD-1 blockade in classical Hodgkin lymphoma. Sequenced by immunoSEQ multiplex PCR; TCRdb stores in-frame clones only, minus some. Of under 40,000 clones listed, more than 60% are singletons. Sample: peripheral blood mononuclear cells (PBMCs), taken before the fourth cycle of nivolumab. The receptor source for this set is a human donor with classical Hodgkin lymphoma. Both conserved end residues are part of each CDR3. The order of the fields is V gene, J gene, CDR3 protein.

TRBV5-1,TRBJ2-3,CATSKRGGLSDTQYF
TRBV5-1,TRBJ2-7,CASTWVTGYEQYF
TRBV15,TRBJ2-7,CATSREGPRGNEQYF
TRBV27,TRBJ2-7,CASSPGTGYEQYF
TRBV30,TRBJ1-2,CAWSGGGHYGYTF
TRBV7-9,TRBJ2-5,CASSFEGFFQETQYF
TRBV5-6,TRBJ2-7,CASSLGPEQYF
TRBV4-3,TRBJ1-4,CASSQEGVGKKLFF
TRBV28,TRBJ1-2,CASRNGQSKWYGYTF
TRBV27,TRBJ1-2,CASSSRQGVTGYGYTF
TRBV5-5,TRBJ1-2,CASSLERGGYTF
TRBV18,TRBJ2-1,CASSTTGLAGYNEQFF
TRBV7-8,TRBJ2-1,CASSLPDYPQNNEQFF
TRBV27,TRBJ1-6,CASSLSRLDGYNSPLHF
TRBV2,TRBJ1-4,CASSDRGQGNEKLFF
TRBV6-1,TRBJ2-7,CASRIIGTSGVEQYF
TRBV4-3,TRBJ2-5,CASSQGDHKRETQYF
TRBV4-3,TRBJ2-7,CASSQDWRESYEQYF
TRBV10-2,TRBJ1-2,CASSRDRGRVGYTF
TRBV19,TRBJ2-2,CASKETANTGELFF
TRBV5-4,TRBJ2-5,CASSLVGLETQYF
TRBV7-9,TRBJ1-2,CASGSDSF
TRBV5-8,TRBJ2-3,CASSIAGETSTDTQYF
TRBV28,TRBJ1-2,CASGTVTNYGYTF
TRBV9,TRBJ1-2,CASSGLTGGETAGYTF
TRBV6-1,TRBJ1-5,CASSERGQGTSNQPQHF
TRBV13,TRBJ2-1,CASSFGGETFNEQFF